This T cell receptor (beta chain) is from a study of beta chain features in type 1 diabetes. The sample holds a few counts of this clone. The antigen remains undetermined. This CDR3 is also generated by other DNA sequences in the sample. Per germline, CDR1 SGDLS and CDR2 YYNGEE. CDR3 length: 14 amino acids. V lost 3 bases to trimming and J lost 1 base, with 8 bases between them. Populations obtained by sorting all exceeded 95% purity. Investigators reverse transcribed all isolated RNA, so they sequenced expressed TCRB transcripts. The assay was immunoSEQ multiplex PCR, and TCRdb's table has in-frame clones only and misses some. The table records hundreds of thousands of clones, about a sixth of them present only once. Study-wide points: A cDNA-based sequencing approach could over-represent cells with high TCR expression.

The TCR comes from a man younger than 30 in good health. Sequencing was performed on naive CD4+ T cells from blood. The V and J genes are TRBV9 and TRBJ1-5; perhaps TRBD1 as D (6 bases). The CDR3 nucleotides are TGTGCCAGCAGCGCACAGGGAAGCAATCAGCCCCAGCATTTT. Protein sequence: CASSAQGSNQPQHF.